Included here is one TCR beta chain sequence, with context. The source of the sample is a study of cytotoxic CD8 clonotypes in ibrutinib-treated CLL. Germline values: CDR1 SQVTM, CDR2 ANQGSEA. With 4 bases clipped from V and 4 bases from J, the junction kept 2 bases outside the gene matches. The CDR3 contains 12 residues. Generated by immunoSEQ multiplex PCR, the TCRdb table keeps only in-frame clones and is missing some. Of 160,000 or so clones in the sample, about 80% are singletons; the top ten hold about 1.9%. The receptor comes from a human donor with chronic lymphocytic leukemia. The sample here was PBMCs, taken after 12 months of ibrutinib treatment. The chain combines TRBV29-1 with TRBJ2-5; 8 positions match TRBD1. The CDR3 DNA reads TGCAGCGTTGCGACAGGGGTAGAGACCCAGTACTTC. This codes for CSVATGVETQYF.